This record covers a single TCR beta chain. The germline gives CDR1 SGHRS, CDR2 YFSETQ. The CDR3 extends over 14 amino acids. Between the trimmed V and J ends, which lost 4 bases and 6 bases, there was a span of 13 bases. The data stem from a study of T cell changes during pregnancy in multiple sclerosis. Data came from immunoSEQ multiplex PCR; TCRdb stores just in-frame clones and leaves some out. The sample contains tens of thousands of clones, around 90% of which appear only once. This TCR was sampled from a female donor in good health, enrolled as a control in a pregnancy study. The chain has TRBV5-1 and TRBJ2-2; D gene unclear. Sequenced here: CD8+ T cells from peripheral blood mononuclear cells, sampled in the second trimester of pregnancy. Here the CDR3 reads CASSSRSLAGELFF. DNA for the CDR3: TGCGCCAGCAGCAGCCGTTCTCTGGCCGGGGAGCTGTTTTTT.